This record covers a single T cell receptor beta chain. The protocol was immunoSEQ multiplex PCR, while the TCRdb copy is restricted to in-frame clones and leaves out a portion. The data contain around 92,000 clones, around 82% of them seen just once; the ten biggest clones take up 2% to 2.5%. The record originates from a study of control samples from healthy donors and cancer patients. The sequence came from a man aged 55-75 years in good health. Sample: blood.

The CDR3 sequence: CASSVQGPYGYTF. CDR3 coding DNA: TGTGCCAGCAGCGTCCAGGGACCTTATGGCTACACCTTC. The rearrangement joins TRBV5-8 to TRBJ1-2; D is possibly TRBD1 (5 bases). Germline lookup yields CDR1 SGHTS and CDR2 YDEGEE. V was cut by 4 bases and J by 5 bases, with 12 bases left in between. The CDR3 totals 13 residues.